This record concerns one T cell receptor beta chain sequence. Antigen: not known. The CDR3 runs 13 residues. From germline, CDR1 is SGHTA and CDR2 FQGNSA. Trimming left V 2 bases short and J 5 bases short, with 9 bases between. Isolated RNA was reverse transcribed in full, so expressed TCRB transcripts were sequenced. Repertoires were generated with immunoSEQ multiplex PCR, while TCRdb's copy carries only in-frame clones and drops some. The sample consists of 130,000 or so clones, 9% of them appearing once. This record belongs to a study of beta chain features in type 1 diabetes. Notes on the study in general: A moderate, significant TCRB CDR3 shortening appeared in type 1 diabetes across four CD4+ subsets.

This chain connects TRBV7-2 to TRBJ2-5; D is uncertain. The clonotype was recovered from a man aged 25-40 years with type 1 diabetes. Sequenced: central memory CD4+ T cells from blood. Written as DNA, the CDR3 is TGTGCCAGCAGCTTAATAGCTTTTGAGACCCAGTACTTC. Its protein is CASSLIAFETQYF.